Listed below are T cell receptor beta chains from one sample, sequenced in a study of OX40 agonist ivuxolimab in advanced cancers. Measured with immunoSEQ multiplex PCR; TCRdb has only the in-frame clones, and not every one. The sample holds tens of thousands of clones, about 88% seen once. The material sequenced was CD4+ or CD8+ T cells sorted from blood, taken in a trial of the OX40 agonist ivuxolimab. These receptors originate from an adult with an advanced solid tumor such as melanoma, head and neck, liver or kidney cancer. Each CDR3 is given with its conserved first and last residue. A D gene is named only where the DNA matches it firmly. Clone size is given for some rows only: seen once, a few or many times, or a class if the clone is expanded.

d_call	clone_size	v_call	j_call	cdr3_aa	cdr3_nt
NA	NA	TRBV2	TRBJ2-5	CASSEAWGGRETQYF	TGTGCCAGCAGTGAAGCCTGGGGGGGCCGGGAGACCCAGTACTTC
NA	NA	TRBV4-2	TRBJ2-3	CASSQDGSENPDTQYF	TGTGCCAGCAGCCAAGATGGGAGCGAAAACCCAGATACGCAGTATTTT
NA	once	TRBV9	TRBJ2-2	CASSVEEVTNTGELFF	TGTGCCAGCAGCGTAGAGGAGGTCACGAACACCGGGGAGCTGTTTTTT
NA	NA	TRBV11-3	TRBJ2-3	CALPLGGTDTQYF	TGTGCCCTCCCTTTGGGGGGCACAGATACGCAGTATTTT
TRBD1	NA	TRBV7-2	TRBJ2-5	CASSPEQGETQYF	TGTGCCAGCAGCCCGGAACAGGGGGAGACCCAGTACTTC
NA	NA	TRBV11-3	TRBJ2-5	CASSLNHQETQYF	TGTGCCAGCAGCTTAAACCACCAAGAGACCCAGTACTTC
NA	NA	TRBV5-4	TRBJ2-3	CASSSTTDTQYF	TGTGCCAGCAGCTCTACCACAGATACGCAGTATTTT
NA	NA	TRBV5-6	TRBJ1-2	CASSSKTAFYGYTF	TGTGCCAGCAGCTCGAAGACCGCCTTTTATGGCTACACCTTC
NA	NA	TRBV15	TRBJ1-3	CATSRIGAGNTIYF	TGTGCCACCAGCAGAATAGGGGCTGGAAACACCATATATTTT
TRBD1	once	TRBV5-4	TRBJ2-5	CASSKRTGETQYF	TGTGCCAGCAGCAAACGGACAGGGGAGACCCAGTACTTC
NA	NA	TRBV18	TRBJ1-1	CASSQGGPNTEAFF	TGTGCCAGCTCACAGGGGGGCCCTAACACTGAAGCTTTCTTT
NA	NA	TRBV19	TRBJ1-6	CASSTGGVSPLHF	TGTGCCAGTAGTACCGGCGGTGTTTCACCCCTCCACTTT
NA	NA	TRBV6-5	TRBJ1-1	CASSPPGARTEAFF	TGTGCCAGCAGTCCCCCGGGGGCGCGCACTGAAGCTTTCTTT
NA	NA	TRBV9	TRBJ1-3	CASSPDRGLGNTIYF	TGTGCCAGCAGCCCAGATCGGGGTCTGGGAAACACCATATATTTT
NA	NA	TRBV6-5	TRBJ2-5	CASSYQETQYF	TGTGCCAGCAGTTACCAAGAGACCCAGTACTTC
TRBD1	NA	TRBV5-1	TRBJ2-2	CASSSGQGNTGELFF	TGCGCCAGCAGCTCGGGACAGGGTAACACCGGGGAGCTGTTTTTT
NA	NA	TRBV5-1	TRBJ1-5	CASSLSPNQPQHF	TGCGCCAGCAGCTTGTCCCCCAATCAGCCCCAGCATTTT
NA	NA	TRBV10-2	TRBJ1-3	CASSEIGAGNTIYF	TGCGCCAGCAGTGAGATCGGGGCTGGAAACACCATATATTTT
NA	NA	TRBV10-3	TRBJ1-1	CAISGVGGNTEAFF	TGTGCCATCAGTGGTGTAGGGGGGAACACTGAAGCTTTCTTT
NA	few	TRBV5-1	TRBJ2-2	CASTTGDWGATGELFF	TGCGCCAGCACAACGGGCGATTGGGGGGCAACCGGGGAGCTGTTTTTT
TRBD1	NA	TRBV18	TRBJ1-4	CASSRDRASTNEKLFF	TGTGCCAGCTCGCGGGACAGAGCTTCAACTAATGAAAAACTGTTTTTT
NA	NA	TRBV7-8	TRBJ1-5	CASSQQGNVQPQHF	TGTGCCAGCAGCCAACAGGGTAACGTTCAGCCCCAGCATTTT
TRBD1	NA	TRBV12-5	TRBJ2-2	CASGLGWTGNTGELFF	TGTGCTAGTGGTTTGGGGTGGACAGGGAACACCGGGGAGCTGTTTTTT
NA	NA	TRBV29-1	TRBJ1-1	CSGGTEAFF	TGCAGCGGGGGAACTGAAGCTTTCTTT
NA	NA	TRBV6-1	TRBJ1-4	CASSETGRVNEKLFF	TGTGCCAGCAGTGAAACCGGCAGGGTTAATGAAAAACTGTTTTTT
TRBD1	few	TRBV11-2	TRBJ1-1	CASSSFRGQIEAFF	TGTGCCAGCAGCTCCTTCAGGGGGCAGATTGAAGCTTTCTTT
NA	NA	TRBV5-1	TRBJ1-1	CASSQEANTEAFF	TGCGCCAGCAGCCAGGAGGCGAACACTGAAGCTTTCTTT
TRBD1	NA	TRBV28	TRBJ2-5	CASSGTGGRETQYF	TGTGCCAGCAGCGGGACAGGGGGACGGGAGACCCAGTACTTC
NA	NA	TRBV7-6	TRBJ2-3	CASSLRSGGSTDTQYF	TGTGCCAGCAGCTTAAGGTCCGGGGGAAGTACAGATACGCAGTATTTT
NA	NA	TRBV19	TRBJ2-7	CASTPTTPGPGAYEQYF	TGTGCCAGTACCCCTACCACCCCGGGCCCCGGGGCCTACGAGCAGTACTTC
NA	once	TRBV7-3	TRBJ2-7	CASSQGPRAGEQYF	TGTGCCAGCAGCCAGGGACCGAGGGCTGGCGAGCAGTACTTC
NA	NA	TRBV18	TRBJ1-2	CASSPTTENYGYTF	TGTGCCAGCTCCCCCACGACAGAGAACTATGGCTACACCTTC
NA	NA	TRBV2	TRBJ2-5	CASSALQETQYF	TGTGCCAGCAGCGCACTTCAAGAGACCCAGTACTTC
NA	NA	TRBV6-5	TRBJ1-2	CATLRTLSSYGYTF	TGTGCCACCCTAAGGACTCTCAGCAGCTATGGCTACACCTTC
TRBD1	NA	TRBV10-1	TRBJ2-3	CASTPRDRLGTDTQYF	TGCGCCAGTACGCCCCGGGACAGGCTTGGCACAGATACGCAGTATTTT
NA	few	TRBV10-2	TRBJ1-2	CASSDSFGYGYTF	TGCGCCAGCAGTGATTCTTTTGGCTATGGCTACACCTTC
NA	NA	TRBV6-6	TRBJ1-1	CASSQDTRNTEAFF	TGTGCCAGCAGCCAGGATACTCGGAACACTGAAGCTTTCTTT
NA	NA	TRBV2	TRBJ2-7	CASSVYRGEQYF	TGTGCCAGCAGTGTTTACAGAGGCGAGCAGTACTTC
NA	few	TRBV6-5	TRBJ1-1	CASSYSRDTNTEAFF	TGTGCCAGCAGTTACTCCCGGGACACTAACACTGAAGCTTTCTTT
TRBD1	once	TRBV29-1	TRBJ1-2	CSGGQGDYGYTF	TGCAGCGGGGGACAGGGGGACTATGGCTACACCTTC
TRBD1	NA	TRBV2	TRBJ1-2	CASSVRRGGEDGYTF	TGTGCCAGCAGTGTTAGGAGAGGGGGCGAGGATGGCTACACCTTC
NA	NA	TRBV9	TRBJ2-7	CASSAGTSGEQYF	TGTGCCAGCAGCGCAGGGACCTCCGGCGAGCAGTACTTC
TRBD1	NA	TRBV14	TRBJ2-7	CASSQEVTGEEQYF	TGTGCCAGCAGCCAAGAAGTTACAGGGGAGGAGCAGTACTTC
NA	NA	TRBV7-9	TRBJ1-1	CASSPQQGGNTEAFF	TGTGCCAGCAGCCCTCAACAGGGAGGGAACACTGAAGCTTTCTTT
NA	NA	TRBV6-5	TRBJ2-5	CAVRGPAGETQYF	TGTGCCGTCCGGGGCCCAGCGGGAGAGACCCAGTACTTC
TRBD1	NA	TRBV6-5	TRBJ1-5	CASSQQGLNNQPQHF	TGTGCCAGCAGCCAACAGGGGTTGAATAATCAGCCCCAGCATTTT
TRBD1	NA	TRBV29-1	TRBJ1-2	CSAANRGHRGYTF	TGCAGCGCCGCTAACAGGGGGCATCGGGGCTACACCTTC
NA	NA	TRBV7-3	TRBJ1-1	CASSRGPGRGTEAFF	TGTGCCAGCAGCAGGGGTCCCGGTCGAGGAACTGAAGCTTTCTTT
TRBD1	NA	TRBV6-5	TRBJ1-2	CASSYQSRDRGYGYTF	TGTGCCAGCAGTTATCAGTCCCGGGACAGGGGATATGGCTACACCTTC
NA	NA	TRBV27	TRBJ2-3	CASRYTDTQYF	TGTGCCAGCAGGTACACAGATACGCAGTATTTT
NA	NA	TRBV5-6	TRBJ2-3	CASSLAAGTDTQYF	TGTGCCAGCAGCTTGGCGGCGGGAACAGATACGCAGTATTTT
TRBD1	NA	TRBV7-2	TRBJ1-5	CASSLAGQLNQPQHF	TGTGCCAGCAGCTTAGCGGGACAGCTAAATCAGCCCCAGCATTTT
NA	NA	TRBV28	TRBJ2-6	CASSVGANVLTF	TGTGCCAGCAGTGTAGGGGCCAACGTCCTGACTTTC
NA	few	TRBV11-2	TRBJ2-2	CASSPTVSTGELFF	TGTGCCAGCAGCCCCACTGTGAGCACCGGGGAGCTGTTTTTT
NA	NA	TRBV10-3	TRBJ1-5	CAISENGGAQPQHF	TGTGCCATCAGTGAAAATGGAGGGGCTCAGCCCCAGCATTTT
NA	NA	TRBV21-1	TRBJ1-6	CASSQRPRSSYNSPLHF	TGTGCCAGCAGCCAACGACCCCGGAGCTCCTATAATTCACCCCTCCACTTT